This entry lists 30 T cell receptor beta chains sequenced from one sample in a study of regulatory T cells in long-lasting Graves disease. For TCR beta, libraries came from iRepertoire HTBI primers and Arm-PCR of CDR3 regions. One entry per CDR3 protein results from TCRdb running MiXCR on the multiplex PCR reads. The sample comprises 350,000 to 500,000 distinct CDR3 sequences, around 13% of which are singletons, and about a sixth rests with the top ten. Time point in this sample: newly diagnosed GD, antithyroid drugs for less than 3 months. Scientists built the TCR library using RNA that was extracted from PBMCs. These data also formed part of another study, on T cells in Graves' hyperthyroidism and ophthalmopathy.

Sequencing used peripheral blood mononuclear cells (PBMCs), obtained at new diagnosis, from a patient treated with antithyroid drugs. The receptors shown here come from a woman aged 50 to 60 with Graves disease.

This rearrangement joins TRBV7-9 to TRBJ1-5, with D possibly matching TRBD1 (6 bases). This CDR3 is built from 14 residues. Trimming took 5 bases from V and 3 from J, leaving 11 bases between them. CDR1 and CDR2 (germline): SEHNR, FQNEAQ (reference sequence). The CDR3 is CASSPQGNNQPQHF. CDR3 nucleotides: TGTGCCAGCAGCCCACAGGGAAACAATCAGCCCCAGCATTTT.

The CDR3: CASSYSRDSFYEQYF. In DNA, the CDR3 is TGTGCCAGCAGTTACTCCCGGGACTCTTTCTACGAGCAGTACTTC. The rearrangement joins TRBV6-5 to TRBJ2-7; a possible D gene is TRBD2 (6 bases). V was trimmed by 0 bases and J by 3 bases, leaving 12 bases between them. Germline V CDR1 and CDR2: MNHEY, SVGAGI. The CDR3 contains 15 residues.

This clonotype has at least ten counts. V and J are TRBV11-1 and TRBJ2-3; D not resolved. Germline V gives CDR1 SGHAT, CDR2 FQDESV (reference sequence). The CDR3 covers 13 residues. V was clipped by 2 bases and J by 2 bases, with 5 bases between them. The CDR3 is CASSLHLTDTQYF. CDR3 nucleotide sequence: TGTGCCAGCAGCTTACATCTCACAGATACGCAGTATTTT.

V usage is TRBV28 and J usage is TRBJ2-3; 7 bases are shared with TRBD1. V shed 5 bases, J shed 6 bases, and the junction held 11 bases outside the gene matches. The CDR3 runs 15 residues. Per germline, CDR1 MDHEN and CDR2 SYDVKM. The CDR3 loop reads CASSPPRGYPDTQYF. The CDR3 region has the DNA TGTGCCAGCAGTCCCCCCAGGGGGTATCCGGATACGCAGTATTTT.

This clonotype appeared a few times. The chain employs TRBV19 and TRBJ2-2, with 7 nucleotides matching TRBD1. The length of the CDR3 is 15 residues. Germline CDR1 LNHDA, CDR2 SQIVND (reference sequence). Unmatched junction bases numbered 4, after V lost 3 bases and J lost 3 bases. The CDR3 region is CASSMGQTDTGELFF. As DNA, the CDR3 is TGTGCCAGTAGTATGGGACAGACTGACACCGGGGAGCTGTTTTTT.

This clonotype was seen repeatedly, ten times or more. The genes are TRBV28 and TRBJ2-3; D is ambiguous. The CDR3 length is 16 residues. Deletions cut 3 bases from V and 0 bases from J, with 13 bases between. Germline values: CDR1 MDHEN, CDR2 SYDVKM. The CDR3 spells CASSLVENPSTDTQYF. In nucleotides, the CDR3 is TGTGCCAGCAGTTTGGTAGAAAACCCTAGCACAGATACGCAGTATTTT.

DNA for the CDR3: TGTGCCAGCAGCCGCGAGGGGCGCAGGTTCAATGAGCAGTTCTTC. Amino acids: CASSREGRRFNEQFF. The chain couples TRBV12-3 or TRBV12-4 to TRBJ2-1; TRBD1 or TRBD2 may be the D gene (5 bases each). Deletions cut 6 bases from V and 6 bases from J, with 18 bases between. This CDR3 has 15 amino acids.

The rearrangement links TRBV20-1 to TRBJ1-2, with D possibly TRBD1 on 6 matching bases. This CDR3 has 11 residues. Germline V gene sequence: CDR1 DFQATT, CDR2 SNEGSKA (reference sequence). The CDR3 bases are TGCAGGCTTTTGGGGGGCGATGGCTACACCTTC. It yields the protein CRLLGGDGYTF.

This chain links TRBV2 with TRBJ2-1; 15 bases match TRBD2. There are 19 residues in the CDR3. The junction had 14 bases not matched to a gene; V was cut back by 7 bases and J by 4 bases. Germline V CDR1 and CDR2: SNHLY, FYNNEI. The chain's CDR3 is CASTPGLAGGTGDYNEQFF. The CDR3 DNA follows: TGTGCCAGCACCCCGGGACTAGCGGGAGGAACTGGAGATTACAATGAGCAGTTCTTC.

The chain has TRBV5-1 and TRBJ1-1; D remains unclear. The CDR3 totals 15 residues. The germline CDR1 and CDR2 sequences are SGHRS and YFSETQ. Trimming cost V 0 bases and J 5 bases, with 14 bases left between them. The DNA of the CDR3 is TGCGCCAGCAGCTTGGGATCTGGAACAGTGACTGAAGCTTTCTTT. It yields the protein CASSLGSGTVTEAFF. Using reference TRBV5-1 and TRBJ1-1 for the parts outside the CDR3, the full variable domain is KAGVTQTPRYLIKTRGQQVTLSCSPISGHRSVSWYQQTPGQGLQFLFEYFSETQRNKGNFPGRFSGRQFSNSRSEMNVSTLELGDSALYLCASSLGSGTVTEAFFGQGTRLTVV.

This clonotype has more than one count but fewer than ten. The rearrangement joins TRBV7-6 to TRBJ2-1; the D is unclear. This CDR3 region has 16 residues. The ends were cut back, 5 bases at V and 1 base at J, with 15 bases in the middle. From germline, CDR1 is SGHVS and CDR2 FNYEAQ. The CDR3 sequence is CASSRSAEASYNEQFF. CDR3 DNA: TGTGCCAGCAGCCGGTCGGCCGAGGCGTCCTACAATGAGCAGTTCTTC. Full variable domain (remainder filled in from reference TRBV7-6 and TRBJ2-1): GAGVSQSPRYKVTKRGQDVALRCDPISGHVSLYWYRQALGQGPEFLTYFNYEAQQDKSGLPNDRFSAERPEGSISTLTIQRTEQRDSAMYRCASSRSAEASYNEQFFGPGTRLTVL.

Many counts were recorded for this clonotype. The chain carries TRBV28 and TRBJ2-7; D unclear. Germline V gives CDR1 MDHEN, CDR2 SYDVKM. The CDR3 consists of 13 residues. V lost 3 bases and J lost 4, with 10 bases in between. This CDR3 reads CASSFQELYEQYF. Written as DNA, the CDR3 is TGTGCCAGCAGTTTTCAGGAGCTTTACGAGCAGTACTTC. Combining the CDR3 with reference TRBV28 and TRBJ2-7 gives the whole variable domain DVKVTQSSRYLVKRTGEKVFLECVQDMDHENMFWYRQDPGLGLRLIYFSYDVKMKEKGDIPEGYSVSREKKERFSLILESASTNQTSMYLCASSFQELYEQYFGPGTRLTVT.

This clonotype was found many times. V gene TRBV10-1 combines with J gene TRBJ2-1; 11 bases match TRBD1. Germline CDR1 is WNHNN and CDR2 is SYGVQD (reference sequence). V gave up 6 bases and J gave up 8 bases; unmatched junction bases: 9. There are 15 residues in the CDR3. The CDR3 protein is CASSPGQGANDEQFF. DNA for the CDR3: TGCGCCAGCAGCCCAGGACAGGGGGCGAATGATGAGCAGTTCTTC.

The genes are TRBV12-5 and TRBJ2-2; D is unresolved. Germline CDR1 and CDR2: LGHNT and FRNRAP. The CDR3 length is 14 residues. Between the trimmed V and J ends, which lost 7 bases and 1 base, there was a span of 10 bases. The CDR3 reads CASAERENTGELFF. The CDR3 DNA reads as TGTGCTAGTGCCGAAAGGGAGAACACCGGGGAGCTGTTTTTT.

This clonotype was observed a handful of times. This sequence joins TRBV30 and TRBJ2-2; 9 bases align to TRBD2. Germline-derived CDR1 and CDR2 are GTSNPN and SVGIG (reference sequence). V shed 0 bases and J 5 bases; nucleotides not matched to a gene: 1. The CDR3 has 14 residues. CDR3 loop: CAWSVLAGTGELFF. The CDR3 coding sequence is TGTGCCTGGAGTGTACTAGCGGGTACCGGGGAGCTGTTTTTT.

The CDR3 sequence is CASSHGNVGSETQYF. CDR3 coding DNA: TGTGCCAGCAGCCACGGAAACGTAGGGTCGGAGACCCAGTACTTC. The chain uses TRBV3-1 and TRBJ2-5; D gene uncertain. Trimming cost V 3 bases and J 5 bases, with 16 bases left between them. The V gene's germline CDR1 is LGHDT and CDR2 YNNKEL (reference sequence). The CDR3 contains 15 residues.

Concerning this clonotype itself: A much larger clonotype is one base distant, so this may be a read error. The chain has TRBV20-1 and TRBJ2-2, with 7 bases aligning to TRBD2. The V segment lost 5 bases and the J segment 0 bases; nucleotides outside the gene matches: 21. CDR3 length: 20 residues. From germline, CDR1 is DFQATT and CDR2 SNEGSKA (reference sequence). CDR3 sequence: CSALAGVFSESFANTGELFF. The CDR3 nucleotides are TGCAGTGCTTTGGCGGGGGTTTTTAGCGAGAGCTTCGCGAACACCGGGGAGCTGTTTTTT.

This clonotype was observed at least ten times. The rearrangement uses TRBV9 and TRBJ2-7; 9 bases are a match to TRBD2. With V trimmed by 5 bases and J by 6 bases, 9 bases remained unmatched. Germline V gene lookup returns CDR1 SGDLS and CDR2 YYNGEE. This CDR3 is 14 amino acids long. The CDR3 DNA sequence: TGTGCCAGCAGTTTAGCGGGAGATTTGGGCGAGCAGTACTTC. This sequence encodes CASSLAGDLGEQYF. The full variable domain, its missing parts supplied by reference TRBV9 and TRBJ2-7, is DSGVTQTPKHLITATGQRVTLRCSPRSGDLSVYWYQQSLDQGLQFLIQYYNGEERAKGNILERFSAQQFPDLHSELNLSSLELGDSALYFCASSLAGDLGEQYFGPGTRLTVT.

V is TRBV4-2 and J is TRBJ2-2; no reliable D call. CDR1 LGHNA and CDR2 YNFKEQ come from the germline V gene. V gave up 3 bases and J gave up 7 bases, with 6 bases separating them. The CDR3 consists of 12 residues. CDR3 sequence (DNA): TGTGCCAGCAGCCACGACCGCGGGGAGCTGTTTTTT. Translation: CASSHDRGELFF.

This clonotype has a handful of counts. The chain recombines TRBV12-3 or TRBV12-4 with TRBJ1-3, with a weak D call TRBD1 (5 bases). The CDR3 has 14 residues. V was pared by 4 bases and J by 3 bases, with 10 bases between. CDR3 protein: CASSSQGGGNTIYF. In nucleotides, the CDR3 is TGTGCCAGCAGTTCCCAGGGTGGTGGAAACACCATATATTTT.

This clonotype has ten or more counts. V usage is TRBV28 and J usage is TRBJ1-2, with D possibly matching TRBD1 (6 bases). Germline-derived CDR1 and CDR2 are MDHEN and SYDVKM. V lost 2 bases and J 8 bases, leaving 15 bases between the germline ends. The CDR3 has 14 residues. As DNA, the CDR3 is TGTGCCAGCAGTTTAGATGGGGGGCGAGGAGGCTACACCTTC. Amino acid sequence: CASSLDGGRGGYTF.

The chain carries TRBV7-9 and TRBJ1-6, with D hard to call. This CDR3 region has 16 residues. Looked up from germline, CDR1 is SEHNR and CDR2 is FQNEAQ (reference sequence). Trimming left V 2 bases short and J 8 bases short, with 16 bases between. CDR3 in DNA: TGTGCCAGCAGCTTAAAGCCCGAAGTTGGGGATTCACCCCTCCACTTT. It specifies CASSLKPEVGDSPLHF.

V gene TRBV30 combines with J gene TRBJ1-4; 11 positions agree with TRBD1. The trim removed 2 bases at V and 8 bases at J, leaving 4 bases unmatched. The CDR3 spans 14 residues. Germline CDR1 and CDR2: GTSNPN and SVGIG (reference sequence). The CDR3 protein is CAWSRGQGEEKLFF. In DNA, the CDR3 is TGTGCCTGGAGTCGGGGACAGGGGGAAGAAAAACTGTTTTTT.

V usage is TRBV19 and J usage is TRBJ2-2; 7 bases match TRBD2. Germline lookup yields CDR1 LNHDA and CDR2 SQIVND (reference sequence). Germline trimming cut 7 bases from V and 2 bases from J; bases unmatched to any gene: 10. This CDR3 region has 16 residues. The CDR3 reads CASKFWGRGNTGELFF. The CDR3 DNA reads TGTGCCAGTAAATTCTGGGGGAGGGGAAACACCGGGGAGCTGTTTTTT.

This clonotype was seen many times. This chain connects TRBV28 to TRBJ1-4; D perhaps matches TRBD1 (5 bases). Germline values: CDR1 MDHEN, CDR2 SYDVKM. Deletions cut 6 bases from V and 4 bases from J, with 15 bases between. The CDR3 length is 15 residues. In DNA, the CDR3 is TGTGCCAGCAGCGACGCGACAGATAATAATGAAAAACTGTTTTTT. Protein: CASSDATDNNEKLFF.

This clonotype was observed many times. CDR3 coding DNA: TGCAGCGTTGTTAAGGGGGCGCCAGGAGAGACCCAGTACTTC. Protein product: CSVVKGAPGETQYF. The rearrangement joins TRBV29-1 to TRBJ2-5, with 7 bases lining up with TRBD1. V lost 4 bases to trimming and J lost 4 bases; unmatched junction nucleotides: 9. The CDR3 is 14 amino acids. From germline, CDR1 is SQVTM and CDR2 ANQGSEA.

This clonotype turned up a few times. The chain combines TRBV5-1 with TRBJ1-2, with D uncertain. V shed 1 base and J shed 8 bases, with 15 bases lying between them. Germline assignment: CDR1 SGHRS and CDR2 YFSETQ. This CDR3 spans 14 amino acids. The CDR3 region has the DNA TGCGCCAGCAGCTTGAGTACGGTTCCGGGGGGCTACACCTTC. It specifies CASSLSTVPGGYTF.

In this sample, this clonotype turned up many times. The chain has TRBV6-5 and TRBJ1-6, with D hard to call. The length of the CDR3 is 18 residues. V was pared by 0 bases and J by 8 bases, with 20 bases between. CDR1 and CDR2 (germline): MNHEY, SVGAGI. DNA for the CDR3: TGTGCCAGCAGTTACTCGAACGGGTTGGAGGTTCTGGATTCACCCCTCCACTTT. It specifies CASSYSNGLEVLDSPLHF.

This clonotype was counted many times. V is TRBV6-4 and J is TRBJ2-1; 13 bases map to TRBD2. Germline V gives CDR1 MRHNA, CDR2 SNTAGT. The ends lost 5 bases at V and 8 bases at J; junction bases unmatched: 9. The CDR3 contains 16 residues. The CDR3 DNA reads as TGTGCCAGCAGTTACCAACCGGGACTAGCGGGATATGAGCAGTTCTTC. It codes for CASSYQPGLAGYEQFF.

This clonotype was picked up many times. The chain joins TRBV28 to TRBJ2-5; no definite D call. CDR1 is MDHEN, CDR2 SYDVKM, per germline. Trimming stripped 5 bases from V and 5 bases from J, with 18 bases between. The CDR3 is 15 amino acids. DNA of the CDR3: TGTGCCAGCAGTAGACTCGGGTCCTCCCGGGAGACCCAGTACTTC. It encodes CASSRLGSSRETQYF. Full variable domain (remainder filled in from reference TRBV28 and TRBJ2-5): DVKVTQSSRYLVKRTGEKVFLECVQDMDHENMFWYRQDPGLGLRLIYFSYDVKMKEKGDIPEGYSVSREKKERFSLILESASTNQTSMYLCASSRLGSSRETQYFGPGTRLLVL.